Each of the 22 T cell receptor beta chains below was sequenced from the same sample in a study of regulatory T cells in long-lasting Graves disease. Time point specified: newly diagnosed GD, antithyroid drugs for less than 3 months. The TCR library was made from RNA extracted from PBMCs. To make TCR beta libraries, researchers used iRepertoire HTBI primers and Arm-PCR of CDR3 regions. From the multiplex PCR reads, TCRdb called clonotypes with MiXCR, one entry per CDR3 protein. The sample lists around 400,000 distinct CDR3 sequences; 15% to 17% were seen once. The starting material was peripheral blood mononuclear cells (PBMCs), obtained at new diagnosis, from a patient treated with antithyroid drugs. These TCRs come from a female donor with Graves disease.

This clonotype was observed at least ten times. The chain links TRBV7-3 to TRBJ2-1, with 9 bases fitting TRBD2. The CDR3 sequence is 17 residues long. The germline V gene encodes CDR1 SGHTA and CDR2 FQGTGA. The trim removed 5 bases at V and 3 bases at J, leaving 11 bases unmatched. The CDR3 region has the DNA TGTGCCAGCAGCGCCAATCCGGGACTAGCTGACTACAATGAGCAGTTCTTC. This sequence encodes CASSANPGLADYNEQFF. The whole variable domain, remainder taken from reference TRBV7-3 and TRBJ2-1, is GAGVSQTPSNKVTEKGKYVELRCDPISGHTALYWYRQSLGQGPEFLIYFQGTGAADDSGLPNDRFFAVRPEGSVSTLKIQRTERGDSAVYLCASSANPGLADYNEQFFGPGTRLTVL.

Ten or more counts support this clonotype. The genes are TRBV2 and TRBJ2-1; TRBD2 matches 10 bases. V was clipped by 4 bases and J by 3 bases; unmatched bases: 6. This CDR3 region has 16 residues. The V gene's germline CDR1 is SNHLY and CDR2 FYNNEI. CDR3 DNA: TGTGCCAGCAGTGGCCCCTCTAGCGGGAGCTACAATGAGCAGTTCTTC. Amino acids: CASSGPSSGSYNEQFF.

This clonotype occurred many times. This sequence joins TRBV10-3 and TRBJ2-1; 9 nucleotides align to TRBD1. The germline V gene encodes CDR1 ENHRY and CDR2 SYGVKD. The CDR3 contains 15 residues. V was clipped by 4 bases and J by 3 bases; unmatched bases: 4. The CDR3 here is CAISGPGQGYNEQFF. As DNA, the CDR3 is TGTGCCATCAGTGGTCCGGGACAGGGCTACAATGAGCAGTTCTTC.

Many counts were recorded for this clonotype. The chain combines TRBV5-1 with TRBJ1-1, with 7 bases identical to TRBD1. Germline V lookup: CDR1 SGHRS, CDR2 YFSETQ. The J segment lost 4 bases and the V segment lost 3 bases, leaving 12 bases of the junction unmatched. The CDR3 contains 16 residues. The CDR3 loop is CASSYLTGQESTEAFF. CDR3 DNA sequence: TGCGCCAGCAGCTATTTGACAGGGCAAGAGAGCACTGAAGCTTTCTTT.

Ten or more counts support this clonotype. CDR3 coding DNA: TGTGCCAGCAGTCGACCAGGGACCGGGGAGCTGTTTTTT. Amino acid sequence: CASSRPGTGELFF. The V gene is TRBV6-1, the J gene TRBJ2-2; TRBD1 is a possible D gene (5 bases). The V end was cut by 5 bases, the J end by 5 bases, with 9 bases between. CDR3 length: 13 residues. Germline assignment: CDR1 MNHNS and CDR2 SASEGT.

This clonotype was recorded many times. This chain joins TRBV29-1 and TRBJ2-7; 7 positions agree with TRBD2. The CDR3 length is 14 residues. V lost 1 base and J lost 2; bases outside the gene matches: 5. Germline CDR1 and CDR2: SQVTM and ANQGSEA. The CDR3 nucleotides are TGCAGCGTTGAAGGAGCAGCGGGGACCTACGAGCAGTACTTC. Encoded protein: CSVEGAAGTYEQYF.

This clonotype has at least ten counts. The rearrangement joins TRBV12-3 or TRBV12-4 to TRBJ2-5, with 9 bases aligning to TRBD2. The CDR3 length is 20 residues. V gave up 1 base and J gave up 3 bases; unmatched junction bases: 18. Written as DNA, the CDR3 is TGTGCCAGCAGTTTAGATCGGCTAGCGGGTATAGCGGGGGAAAAAGAGACCCAGTACTTC. It codes for CASSLDRLAGIAGEKETQYF.

This clonotype was counted at least ten times. The V gene is TRBV2, the J gene TRBJ2-5; D is undetermined. Per germline, CDR1 SNHLY and CDR2 FYNNEI. The CDR3 covers 12 residues. The V and J ends lost 3 bases and 6 bases respectively, with 8 bases between them. The CDR3 DNA reads as TGTGCCAGCAGTGACAACCAGCAGACCCAGTACTTC. Encoded protein: CASSDNQQTQYF. Supplemented by reference TRBV2 and TRBJ2-5, the full variable domain reads EPEVTQTPSHQVTQMGQEVILRCVPISNHLYFYWYRQILGQKVEFLVSFYNNEISEKSEIFDDQFSVERPDGSNFTLKIRSTKLEDSAMYFCASSDNQQTQYFGPGTRLLVL.

This clonotype was observed many times. V usage is TRBV12-3 or TRBV12-4 and J usage is TRBJ1-2; 9 nucleotides agree with TRBD1. V dropped 6 bases and J dropped 4; count of bases not matched to a gene: 0. CDR3 length equals 12 residues. The CDR3 sequence: CASRGQGYGYTF. The CDR3 nucleotides read TGTGCCAGCAGGGGACAGGGCTATGGCTACACCTTC.

CDR3 amino acids: CASSSTGVHEQYF. DNA for the CDR3: TGTGCCAGCAGTTCAACAGGGGTTCACGAGCAGTACTTC. The rearrangement uses TRBV28 and TRBJ2-7; TRBD1 matches 7 bases. Germline CDR1 reads MDHEN; CDR2 reads SYDVKM. Unmatched junction bases numbered 5, after V lost 4 bases and J lost 5 bases. The CDR3 has 13 residues.

The table lists this clonotype with many counts. The chain carries TRBV5-1 and TRBJ2-3; TRBD1 matches 8 bases. CDR1 is SGHRS, CDR2 YFSETQ, per germline. Trimming cost V 7 bases and J 4 bases; bases outside gene matches: 8. CDR3 length: 14 amino acids. The CDR3 protein is CASGGQDGADTQYF. Here the CDR3 DNA reads TGCGCCAGCGGGGGACAGGATGGGGCAGATACGCAGTATTTT.

The chain links TRBV19 to TRBJ1-5; tentative D call: TRBD1 (5 bases). In germline, CDR1 is LNHDA, CDR2 SQIVND (reference sequence). Trimming removed 7 bases from V and 5 bases from J, with 15 bases in between. The CDR3 runs 14 residues. CDR3 loop: CASNTGRGDQPQHF. The CDR3 DNA follows: TGTGCCAGTAATACGGGGCGAGGGGATCAGCCCCAGCATTTT.

This clonotype was detected only a few times. The rearrangement links TRBV10-2 to TRBJ1-1; D is undetermined. V dropped 8 bases and J dropped 4 bases, with 14 bases sitting between them. This CDR3 has 13 residues. Germline values: CDR1 WSHSY, CDR2 SAAADI. The CDR3 DNA sequence: TGCGCCAGCGAATGGAAGGGTGGCACTGAAGCTTTCTTT. It codes for CASEWKGGTEAFF.

This clonotype came up many times. The genes are TRBV7-2 and TRBJ1-2; D possibly corresponds to TRBD1 (5 bases). With 5 bases removed from V and 4 bases from J, the gap between germline ends came to 20 bases. The CDR3 totals 16 residues. The V gene's germline CDR1 is SGHTA and CDR2 FQGNSA. CDR3 sequence (DNA): TGTGCCAGCAGCGAGGGGCCGGGACTTATCAGCTATGGCTACACCTTC. Translation: CASSEGPGLISYGYTF.

This clonotype was counted many times. The CDR3 loop reads CASSFGAPTYGYTF. In nucleotides, the CDR3 is TGCGCCAGCAGCTTCGGCGCGCCGACCTATGGCTACACCTTC. The rearrangement links TRBV5-1 to TRBJ1-2; no clear D. Looked up from germline, CDR1 is SGHRS and CDR2 is YFSETQ. The ends were cut back, 2 bases at V and 4 bases at J, with 12 bases in the middle. CDR3 length: 14 residues.

This rearrangement joins TRBV20-1 to TRBJ2-1; D uncertain. This CDR3 is 14 amino acids long. Per the germline V gene, CDR1 is DFQATT and CDR2 is SNEGSKA (reference sequence). V was clipped by 3 bases and J by 7 bases, with 16 bases between them. CDR3 nucleotide sequence: TGCAGTGCTAGGTCCCGGATCCTCGGGAATGAGCAGTTCTTC. It specifies CSARSRILGNEQFF.

Ten or more counts support this clonotype. The rearrangement uses TRBV18 and TRBJ2-7; D may match TRBD1 or TRBD2 (5 bases each). Trimming removed 3 bases from V and 5 bases from J, with 14 bases in between. The germline V gene has CDR1 KGHSH and CDR2 LQKENI. The CDR3 loop spans 14 amino acids. The CDR3 coding sequence is TGTGCCAGCTCACCCCGGGACGGGACCGACGAGCAGTACTTC. Amino acid sequence: CASSPRDGTDEQYF.

This sequence joins TRBV19 and TRBJ1-5, with a tentative D call TRBD1 (5 bases). With 5 bases removed from V and 7 bases from J, the gap between germline ends came to 9 bases. The CDR3 runs to 12 residues. Looked up from germline, CDR1 is LNHDA and CDR2 is SQIVND (reference sequence). This chain's CDR3 is CASSAGVQPQHF. The CDR3 nucleotides are TGTGCCAGTAGTGCGGGGGTCCAGCCCCAGCATTTT.

This chain joins TRBV7-9 and TRBJ2-1, with TRBD2 identical over 7 bases. The CDR3 runs to 19 residues. The V gene's germline CDR1 is SEHNR and CDR2 FQNEAQ (reference sequence). V was pared by 2 bases and J by 2 bases, with 15 bases of the junction left unmatched. In DNA, the CDR3 is TGTGCCAGCAGCTTAAGGCCGGGTGCGGCTAGCGGAGCCTACAATGAGCAGTTCTTC. It codes for CASSLRPGAASGAYNEQFF.

This clonotype was picked up many times. This rearrangement joins TRBV12-3 or TRBV12-4 to TRBJ2-7, with a tentative D call TRBD1 (6 bases). V lost 1 base to trimming and J lost 5 bases, with 9 bases between them. The CDR3 is 13 amino acids. CDR3: CASSLGQGNEQYF. CDR3 DNA: TGTGCCAGCAGTTTAGGGCAGGGGAACGAGCAGTACTTC.

This clonotype came up many times. V usage is TRBV12-3 or TRBV12-4 and J usage is TRBJ2-3, with 9 bases identical to TRBD1. The CDR3 runs 16 residues. After removal of 3 bases from V and 4 bases from J, the junction contained 8 bases not matched to a gene. The chain's CDR3 is CASSFGQGLSADTQYF. The CDR3 DNA reads as TGTGCCAGCAGTTTCGGACAGGGGCTTTCGGCAGATACGCAGTATTTT.

The chain recombines TRBV5-1 with TRBJ1-1; weak D call: TRBD1 (6 bases). The CDR3 sequence is 15 residues long. V was shortened by 0 bases and J by 6 bases, with 15 bases between the two germline ends. Germline CDR1 and CDR2: SGHRS and YFSETQ. The CDR3 DNA sequence: TGCGCCAGCAGCTTGGCCGCGGCAGGGGTGGCTGAAGCTTTCTTT. Amino acids: CASSLAAAGVAEAFF.